These 13 T cell receptor beta chains share one sample of origin, sequenced in a study of T-cell memory formation after mild COVID-19. TCRdb processed the 5' RACE reads anew with MiXCR; each CDR3 protein has one entry. The sample has tens of thousands of distinct CDR3 sequences, 6% to 9.5% seen once. Specimen: PBMCs or a T cell subset sorted from them (not recorded which). The receptors here all came from a man aged 18 to 30 who had mild COVID-19 (a few samples of this study predate the infection). Cell type and time point are not known.

V and J are TRBV7-9 and TRBJ1-2; no definite D call. With 8 bases removed from V and 7 bases from J, the gap between germline ends came to 8 bases. Germline V gives CDR1 SEHNR, CDR2 FQNEAQ (reference sequence). The CDR3 is made up of 10 amino acids. The CDR3 loop reads CASAEGGYTF. The CDR3 DNA sequence: TGTGCCAGCGCGGAGGGTGGCTACACCTTC.

This clonotype was picked up a small number of times. This sequence joins TRBV4-2 and TRBJ2-1; 7 bases agree with TRBD1. Losses at the gene ends were 1 base for V and 6 bases for J; bases not matched to a gene: 9. The CDR3 length is 16 residues. Per germline, CDR1 LGHNA and CDR2 YNFKEQ. CDR3 sequence reads: CASSQGSLRGTNEQFF. The CDR3 DNA reads as TGTGCCAGCAGCCAAGGATCCCTCAGGGGGACCAATGAGCAGTTCTTC.

The chain couples TRBV4-2 to TRBJ2-1; 9 nucleotides agree with TRBD2. This CDR3 has 15 amino acids. From germline, CDR1 is LGHNA and CDR2 YNFKEQ. V dropped 1 base and J dropped 7; count of bases not matched to a gene: 5. This chain's CDR3 is CASSQASGETNEQFF. The CDR3 nucleotides are TGTGCCAGCAGCCAAGCTAGCGGGGAGACGAATGAGCAGTTCTTC.

The chain couples TRBV20-1 to TRBJ2-3, with a tentative D call TRBD1 (5 bases). The CDR3 covers 12 residues. Deletions cut 6 bases from V and 4 bases from J, with 11 bases between. The V gene's germline CDR1 is DFQATT and CDR2 SNEGSKA (reference sequence). DNA of the CDR3: TGCAGTGCCACCCACAGGTCAGATACGCAGTATTTT. It specifies CSATHRSDTQYF.

This clonotype was detected ten times or more. The chain joins TRBV20-1 to TRBJ1-1; no clear D. V lost 0 bases and J lost 4, with 9 bases in between. CDR1 is DFQATT and CDR2 is SNEGSKA in the germline V gene (reference sequence). This CDR3 is 13 amino acids long. CDR3 nucleotides: TGCAGTGCTAGAGATCCCAGAGGCACTGAAGCTTTCTTT. Protein sequence: CSARDPRGTEAFF.

V is TRBV5-1 and J is TRBJ2-1; D is perhaps TRBD2 (5 bases). From germline, CDR1 is SGHRS and CDR2 YFSETQ. The length of the CDR3 is 13 residues. The ends were cut back, 3 bases at V and 10 bases at J, with 14 bases in the middle. The CDR3, as DNA: TGCGCCAGCAGCTCCGAGACCGGACTCGAGCAGTTCTTC. Protein sequence: CASSSETGLEQFF.

The CDR3 DNA follows: TGTGCCAGCAGCCGTAAGACCGGGACAGACGAGCAGTACGTC. This codes for CASSRKTGTDEQYV. The V gene is TRBV27, the J gene TRBJ2-7; 7 nucleotides agree with TRBD1. The germline CDR1 and CDR2 sequences are MNHEY and SMNVEV (reference sequence). The ends lost 6 bases at V and 5 bases at J; junction bases unmatched: 10. CDR3 length equals 14 residues.

This clonotype was observed at least ten times. This chain links TRBV18 with TRBJ2-5; D is undetermined. The germline V and J ends were trimmed by 3 bases and 5 bases, with 10 bases remaining between them. CDR3 length: 13 residues. CDR1 is KGHSH and CDR2 is LQKENI in the germline V gene. CDR3 sequence reads: CASSPTNGETQYF. The CDR3 DNA reads as TGTGCCAGCTCACCTACGAATGGGGAGACCCAGTACTTC.

This clonotype appeared many times. An end of the junction does not agree with germline; a read error may underlie this. This sequence joins TRBV5-6 and TRBJ1-4; D gene uncertain. This CDR3 has 12 amino acids. The germline V gene has CDR1 SGHDT and CDR2 YYEEEE. CDR3 bases: TGTGCCAGCAGCTTGGCCAACGCGGGCAAGGTTTTT. This codes for CASSLANAGKVF.

This clonotype came up a few times. V usage is TRBV20-1 and J usage is TRBJ1-4; the D is unclear. This CDR3 has 13 residues. V lost 3 bases and J 7 bases, leaving 12 bases between the germline ends. The germline V gene encodes CDR1 DFQATT and CDR2 SNEGSKA (reference sequence). Here the CDR3 reads CSASPEPAEKLFF. The CDR3 DNA follows: TGCAGTGCTAGCCCCGAGCCCGCTGAAAAACTGTTTTTT.

This clonotype was counted ten times or more. The chain combines TRBV5-1 with TRBJ2-5; D unresolved. CDR1 is SGHRS and CDR2 is YFSETQ in the germline V gene. Trimming took off 0 bases at V and 4 bases at J, with 7 bases between the two ends. The CDR3 is made up of 13 amino acids. The CDR3 coding sequence is TGCGCCAGCAGCTTGGAGGGCGGAGAGACCCAGTACTTC. This codes for CASSLEGGETQYF.

This clonotype has only a few counts. The gene calls are TRBV5-6 and TRBJ2-5; weak D call: TRBD1 (5 bases). Germline V lookup: CDR1 SGHDT, CDR2 YYEEEE. This CDR3 spans 13 amino acids. The ends were cut back, 2 bases at V and 2 bases at J, with 7 bases in the middle. The CDR3 DNA follows: TGTGCCAGCAGCTTAAGGACACAAGAGACCCAGTACTTC. Protein product: CASSLRTQETQYF.

This clonotype was seen only a few times. This sequence joins TRBV5-4 and TRBJ2-2; the match to TRBD1 covers 9 bases. This CDR3 has 18 amino acids. The trim removed 0 bases at V and 3 bases at J, leaving 9 bases unmatched. The germline V gene has CDR1 SGHNT and CDR2 YYREEE (reference sequence). The CDR3 bases are TGTGCCAGCAGCTTGGCCCTCACAGGGGGCAGGGACACCGGGGAGCTGTTTTTT. Translation: CASSLALTGGRDTGELFF. Full variable domain (outside the CDR3, taken from reference TRBV5-4 and TRBJ2-2): ETGVTQSPTHLIKTRGQQVTLRCSSQSGHNTVSWYQQALGQGPQFIFQYYREEENGRGNFPPRFSGLQFPNYSSELNVNALELDDSALYLCASSLALTGGRDTGELFFGEGSRLTVL.